A single sample gave rise to the 27 T cell receptor beta chains below, sequenced in a study of T cells in localized non-small cell lung cancer. Sequenced by immunoSEQ multiplex PCR; TCRdb stores in-frame clones only, minus some. The sample has 70,000 to 75,000 clones, about 88% seen once. Sequenced material: peripheral blood, taken before any cancer treatment. These receptor sequences come from a female donor older than 55 with stage I lung adenocarcinoma.

The chain links TRBV27 to TRBJ2-1, with TRBD2 matching over 12 bases. Germline CDR1 reads MNHEY; CDR2 reads SMNVEV (reference sequence). The ends lost 5 bases at V and 0 bases at J; junction bases unmatched: 20. This CDR3 spans 22 amino acids. The CDR3 spells CASSTMRTSGRTQFSSYNEQFF. CDR3 sequence (DNA): TGTGCCAGCAGTACGATGAGAACTAGCGGGAGGACCCAGTTCAGCTCCTACAATGAGCAGTTCTTC.

There are a few counts of this clone. The V gene is TRBV9, the J gene TRBJ1-1, with D maybe TRBD1 (6 bases). The CDR3 contains 14 residues. V lost 4 bases and J lost 1, with 11 bases in between. Germline V gene sequence: CDR1 SGDLS, CDR2 YYNGEE. In nucleotides, the CDR3 is TGTGCCAGCAGCACACAGGGTCAGAACACTGAAGCTTTCTTT. This encodes CASSTQGQNTEAFF.

J is TRBJ2-5 and V is TRBV18; no clear D. The CDR3 runs 13 residues. Germline-derived CDR1 and CDR2 are KGHSH and LQKENI. Trimming shortened V by 5 bases and J by 1 base, and 8 bases separated the two germline ends. The CDR3 nucleotides read TGTGCCAGCTCAATGGCGCCCCAAGAGACCCAGTACTTC. Protein product: CASSMAPQETQYF.

The V and J genes are TRBV6-5 and TRBJ1-5; D is uncertain. Looked up from germline, CDR1 is MNHEY and CDR2 is SVGAGI. V was trimmed by 3 bases and J by 6 bases, leaving 9 bases between them. The CDR3 runs to 13 residues. CDR3 DNA: TGTGCCAGCAGTTATAAATACGGTCAGCCCCAGCATTTT. Amino acids: CASSYKYGQPQHF.

As for this clone: An end of the junction does not agree with germline; a read error may underlie this. The chain carries TRBV20-1 and TRBJ2-1; 7 nucleotides match TRBD2. The length of the CDR3 is 11 residues. Germline lookup yields CDR1 DFQATT and CDR2 SNEGSKA (reference sequence). The CDR3 sequence: CSAGDYPLRIF. CDR3 nucleotides: TGCAGTGCTGGGGACTATCCCCTTAGGATCTTC.

The chain employs TRBV5-8 and TRBJ2-7; no firm D call. V shed 1 base and J shed 3 bases, with 8 bases lying between them. The CDR3 loop spans 13 amino acids. Per the germline V gene, CDR1 is SGHTS and CDR2 is YDEGEE. The DNA for the CDR3 is TGTGCCAGCAGCTTGACCCATTTCTACGAGCAGTACTTC. Translation: CASSLTHFYEQYF.

The chain employs TRBV5-1 and TRBJ2-2; possible D gene TRBD2, 6 bases. The germline gives CDR1 SGHRS, CDR2 YFSETQ. The CDR3 spans 15 residues. The V end was cut by 5 bases, the J end by 3 bases, with 14 bases between. CDR3: CASRPGTYYTGELFF. CDR3 DNA sequence: TGCGCCAGCAGGCCCGGGACTTACTACACCGGGGAGCTGTTTTTT.

The V call is TRBV4-3, the J call TRBJ1-4, with TRBD1 identical over 7 bases. The CDR3 length is 17 residues. Per germline, CDR1 LGHNA and CDR2 YSLEER. Trimming cost V 0 bases and J 7 bases; bases outside gene matches: 11. Written as DNA, the CDR3 is TGCGCCAGCAGCCAAGACACAGTACGATCAGGGGGTGAAAAACTGTTTTTT. It specifies CASSQDTVRSGGEKLFF.

The chain combines TRBV2 with TRBJ1-3, with 8 bases identical to TRBD1. The CDR3 spans 14 residues. Germline assignment: CDR1 SNHLY and CDR2 FYNNEI. Trimming took 6 bases from V and 3 from J; bases not matched to a gene: 4. The CDR3 DNA is TGTGCCAGCAGCGCCGGGACAGGTGGAAACACCATATATTTT. This sequence encodes CASSAGTGGNTIYF.

The genes are TRBV9 and TRBJ2-7, with D maybe TRBD2 (6 bases). Trimming cost V 3 bases and J 3 bases, with 13 bases left between them. The germline V gene encodes CDR1 SGDLS and CDR2 YYNGEE. The CDR3 has 14 amino acids. The CDR3 nucleotides read TGTGCCAGCAGCGGGGGCCGGAGGGACTACGAGCAGTACTTC. This sequence encodes CASSGGRRDYEQYF.

The gene calls are TRBV4-1 and TRBJ1-5, with 7 bases that match TRBD1. This CDR3 is built from 16 residues. The germline CDR1 and CDR2 sequences are MGHRA and YSYEKL. V gave up 0 bases and J gave up 3 bases; unmatched junction bases: 5. The CDR3 DNA reads TGCGCCAGCAGCCAAGAGTGGGGACAGAACAATCAGCCCCAGCATTTT. Its protein is CASSQEWGQNNQPQHF.

This clone was found a few times. The CDR3 is CASSIGGGGLNTEAFF. The CDR3 coding sequence is TGTGCCAGTAGTATCGGAGGCGGGGGCTTGAACACTGAAGCTTTCTTT. V is TRBV19 and J is TRBJ1-1; tentative D call: TRBD1 (6 bases). V lost 3 bases to trimming and J lost 0 bases, with 14 bases between them. CDR1 LNHDA and CDR2 SQIVND come from the germline V gene (reference sequence). There are 16 residues in the CDR3.

The rearrangement uses TRBV6-5 and TRBJ2-5; D unresolved. Per germline, CDR1 MNHEY and CDR2 SVGAGI. Trimming cost V 6 bases and J 3 bases, with 17 bases left between them. This CDR3 region has 15 residues. The CDR3 nucleotides read TGTGCCAGCAGCCGACCGGGTTCGGGTAAAGAGACCCAGTACTTC. Amino acids: CASSRPGSGKETQYF.

The chain couples TRBV7-3 to TRBJ2-1, with 7 positions matching TRBD2. V was clipped by 3 bases and J by 6 bases; unmatched bases: 5. Germline V gives CDR1 SGHTA, CDR2 FQGTGA. The CDR3 has 14 residues. The CDR3 region is CASSFSGTTNEQFF. The CDR3 nucleotides are TGTGCCAGCAGCTTCTCCGGGACTACCAATGAGCAGTTCTTC.

This clone was observed a few times. The CDR3 DNA sequence: TGCGCCAGCAGCCAAGATACTAGCAGGGGCAATGAGCAGTTCTTC. Its protein product is CASSQDTSRGNEQFF. The rearrangement uses TRBV4-3 and TRBJ2-1; D is tentatively TRBD1 or TRBD2 (6 bases each). The germline gives CDR1 LGHNA, CDR2 YSLEER. The V end was cut by 0 bases, the J end by 6 bases, with 12 bases between. CDR3 length: 15 residues.

The chain recombines TRBV5-1 with TRBJ1-1; possibly TRBD1 for D (5 bases). The V end was cut by 0 bases, the J end by 1 base, with 19 bases between. The CDR3 has 18 residues. Per germline, CDR1 SGHRS and CDR2 YFSETQ. Written as DNA, the CDR3 is TGCGCCAGCAGCTTGGGAGGGGCCGATTATATTGGGAACACTGAAGCTTTCTTT. Protein: CASSLGGADYIGNTEAFF.

The CDR3 loop reads CASSNSWTGVPYGYTF. The CDR3 nucleotides are TGTGCCAGCAGTAATTCGTGGACAGGGGTTCCCTATGGCTACACCTTC. This chain connects TRBV27 to TRBJ1-2; 9 bases match TRBD1. The length of the CDR3 is 16 residues. Germline-derived CDR1 and CDR2 are MNHEY and SMNVEV (reference sequence). V lost 5 bases and J lost 4; bases outside the gene matches: 11.

The chain is built from TRBV11-3 and TRBJ2-3; D possibly corresponds to TRBD2 (5 bases). V lost 3 bases to trimming and J lost 0 bases, with 10 bases between them. Germline V gene lookup returns CDR1 SGHNT and CDR2 YENEEA. There are 15 residues in the CDR3. CDR3 DNA sequence: TGTGCCAGCAGCTTCGGGGAGCTTAGCACAGATACGCAGTATTTT. Its translation is CASSFGELSTDTQYF.

The rearrangement links TRBV9 to TRBJ1-1, with a tentative D call TRBD1 (5 bases). Germline V lookup: CDR1 SGDLS, CDR2 YYNGEE. The CDR3 is made up of 16 amino acids. Trimming pared 0 bases from V and 0 bases from J, leaving 12 bases between. The CDR3 bases are TGTGCCAGCAGCGTAGGATTGGGGACCTTGAACACTGAAGCTTTCTTT. Translated: CASSVGLGTLNTEAFF.

This chain joins TRBV10-2 and TRBJ2-7, with TRBD2 matching over 7 bases. The CDR3 has 14 residues. The trim removed 1 base at V and 6 bases at J, leaving 6 bases unmatched. Germline V CDR1 and CDR2: WSHSY, SAAADI. In DNA, the CDR3 is TGCGCCAGCAGTGAGTTCGGGCGGGAGTCCGAGCAGTACTTC. Protein sequence: CASSEFGRESEQYF.

This chain connects TRBV27 to TRBJ1-2, with TRBD1 as a possible D gene (5 bases). This CDR3 is 14 amino acids long. The V end was cut by 7 bases, the J end by 3 bases, with 15 bases between. Per germline, CDR1 MNHEY and CDR2 SMNVEV (reference sequence). The CDR3 sequence is CASTSLKGDYGYTF. In nucleotides, the CDR3 is TGTGCCAGCACCTCCTTGAAAGGGGACTATGGCTACACCTTC.

CDR3 amino acids: CASSPVGTASYEQYF. DNA for the CDR3: TGTGCCAGCTCACCAGTGGGAACAGCATCCTACGAGCAGTACTTC. The chain uses TRBV18 and TRBJ2-7; D is uncertain. The CDR3 totals 15 residues. V lost 2 bases to trimming and J lost 1 base, with 12 bases between them. Germline loops: CDR1 KGHSH, CDR2 LQKENI.

The rearrangement joins TRBV11-3 to TRBJ2-1; TRBD1 aligns across 7 bases. J lost 8 bases, V lost 5 bases, and 12 bases had no gene match. The CDR3 sequence is 15 residues long. The germline CDR1 and CDR2 sequences are SGHNT and YENEEA. This CDR3 is CASSPRTGPVDEQFF. The CDR3 nucleotides read TGTGCCAGCAGCCCCCGGACAGGACCTGTGGATGAGCAGTTCTTC.

The chain is built from TRBV19 and TRBJ2-7; 11 nucleotides align to TRBD2. CDR1 and CDR2 (germline): LNHDA, SQIVND (reference sequence). With V trimmed by 6 bases and J by 7 bases, 8 bases remained unmatched. The CDR3 contains 14 residues. The CDR3, as DNA: TGTGCCAGTAGCCAGACTAGCGGGACGGGGGAGCAGTACTTC. It yields the protein CASSQTSGTGEQYF.

This chain uses TRBV18 with TRBJ2-3; D not resolved. This CDR3 is 13 amino acids long. The germline CDR1 and CDR2 sequences are KGHSH and LQKENI. The ends were cut back, 2 bases at V and 1 base at J, with 4 bases in the middle. The CDR3 is CASSPEGTDTQYF. The DNA for the CDR3 is TGTGCCAGCTCACCAGAGGGCACAGATACGCAGTATTTT.

This chain uses TRBV28 with TRBJ1-2; no clear D gene. Germline-derived CDR1 and CDR2 are MDHEN and SYDVKM. V lost 1 base, J lost 8 bases, and 8 bases lay in between. This CDR3 has 12 amino acids. The CDR3 loop reads CASSLSALGYTF. The CDR3 nucleotides are TGTGCCAGCAGTTTATCGGCGCTGGGCTACACCTTC.

This CDR3 reads CASSFLAGYDEQFF. The CDR3 DNA sequence: TGTGCCAGCAGCTTCCTTGCGGGGTACGATGAGCAGTTCTTC. The chain employs TRBV7-2 and TRBJ2-1; the D gene is possibly TRBD2 (6 bases). Germline CDR1 reads SGHTA; CDR2 reads FQGNSA. V shed 3 bases and J shed 8 bases, with 14 bases lying between them. The CDR3 consists of 14 residues.